A single TCR beta chain is shown here with its context. These data originate in a study of blood T cell repertoires in COVID-19. Germline V gene sequence: CDR1 SEHNR, CDR2 FQNEAQ (reference sequence). This CDR3 spans 13 amino acids. V was pared by 10 bases and J by 5 bases, with 15 bases between. Produced via immunoSEQ multiplex PCR; TCRdb's table is partial and in-frame only. This sample has about 260,000 clones, with around 90% found just once. V is TRBV7-9 and J is TRBJ2-1, with a tentative D call TRBD2 (7 bases). This TCR came from a man aged 45-60 years who had been exposed to COVID-19. The sample taken for sequencing was PBMCs or T cells enriched from blood (not recorded which). For the CDR3, the DNA is TGTGCCACGGGGGGCACTAGCAACAATGAGCAGTTCTTC. It codes for CATGGTSNNEQFF.